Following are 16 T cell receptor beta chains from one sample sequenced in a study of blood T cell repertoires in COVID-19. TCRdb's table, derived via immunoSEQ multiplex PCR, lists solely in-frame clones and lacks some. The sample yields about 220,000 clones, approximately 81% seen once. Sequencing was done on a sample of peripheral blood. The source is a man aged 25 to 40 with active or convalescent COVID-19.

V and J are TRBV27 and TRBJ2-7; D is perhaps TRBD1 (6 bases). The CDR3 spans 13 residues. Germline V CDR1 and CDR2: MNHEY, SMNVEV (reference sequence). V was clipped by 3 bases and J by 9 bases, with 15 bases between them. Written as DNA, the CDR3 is TGTGCCAGCAGTTTTGGGACACCCATTGCGCAGTACTTC. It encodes CASSFGTPIAQYF.

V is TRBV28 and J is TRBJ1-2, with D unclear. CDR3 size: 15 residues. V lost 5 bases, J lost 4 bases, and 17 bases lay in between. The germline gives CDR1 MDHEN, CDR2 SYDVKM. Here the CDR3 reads CASSAGSVERYGYTF. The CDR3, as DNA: TGTGCCAGCAGTGCGGGTTCCGTGGAACGCTATGGCTACACCTTC.

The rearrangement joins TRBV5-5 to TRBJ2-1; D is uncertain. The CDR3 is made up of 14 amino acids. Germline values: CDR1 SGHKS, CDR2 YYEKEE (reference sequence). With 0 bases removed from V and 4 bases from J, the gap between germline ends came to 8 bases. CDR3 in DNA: TGTGCCAGCAGCTTGGCGACAAGATACAATGAGCAGTTCTTC. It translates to CASSLATRYNEQFF.

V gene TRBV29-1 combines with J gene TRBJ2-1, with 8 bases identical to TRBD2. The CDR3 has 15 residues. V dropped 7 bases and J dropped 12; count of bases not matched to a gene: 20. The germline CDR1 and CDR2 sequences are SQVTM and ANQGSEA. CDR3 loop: CSAAPLAVTMIGQFF. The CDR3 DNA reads TGCAGCGCCGCCCCACTAGCGGTAACAATGATAGGGCAGTTCTTC.

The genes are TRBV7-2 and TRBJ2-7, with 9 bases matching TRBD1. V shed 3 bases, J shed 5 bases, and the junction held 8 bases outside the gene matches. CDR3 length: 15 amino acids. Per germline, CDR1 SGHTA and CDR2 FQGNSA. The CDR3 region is CASSFSGTGKHEQYF. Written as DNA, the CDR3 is TGTGCCAGCAGCTTCTCCGGGACAGGGAAGCACGAGCAGTACTTC. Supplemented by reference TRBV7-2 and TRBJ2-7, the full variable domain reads GAGVSQSPSNKVTEKGKDVELRCDPISGHTALYWYRQSLGQGLEFLIYFQGNSAPDKSGLPSDRFSAERTGGSVSTLTIQRTQQEDSAVYLCASSFSGTGKHEQYFGPGTRLTVT.

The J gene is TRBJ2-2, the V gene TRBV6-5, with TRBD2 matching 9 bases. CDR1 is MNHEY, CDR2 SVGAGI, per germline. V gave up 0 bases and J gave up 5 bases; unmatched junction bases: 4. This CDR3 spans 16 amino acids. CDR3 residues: CASSYSRGGVTGELFF. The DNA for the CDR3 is TGTGCCAGCAGTTACTCTCGCGGGGGGGTTACCGGGGAGCTGTTTTTT.

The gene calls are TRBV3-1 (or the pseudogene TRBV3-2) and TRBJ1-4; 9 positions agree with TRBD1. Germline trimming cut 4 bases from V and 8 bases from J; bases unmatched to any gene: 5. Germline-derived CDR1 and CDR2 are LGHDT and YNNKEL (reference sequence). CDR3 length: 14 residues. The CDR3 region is CASSRDRDREKLFF. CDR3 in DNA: TGTGCCAGCAGCCGGGACAGGGATAGGGAAAAACTGTTTTTT.

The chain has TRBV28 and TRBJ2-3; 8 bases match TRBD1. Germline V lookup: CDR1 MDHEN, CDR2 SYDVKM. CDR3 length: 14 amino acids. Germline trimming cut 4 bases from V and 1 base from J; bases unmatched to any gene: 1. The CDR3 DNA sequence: TGTGCCAGCAGTTCGACAGGGGGCACAGATACGCAGTATTTT. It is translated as CASSSTGGTDTQYF. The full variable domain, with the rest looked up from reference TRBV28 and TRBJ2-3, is DVKVTQSSRYLVKRTGEKVFLECVQDMDHENMFWYRQDPGLGLRLIYFSYDVKMKEKGDIPEGYSVSREKKERFSLILESASTNQTSMYLCASSSTGGTDTQYFGPGTRLTVL.

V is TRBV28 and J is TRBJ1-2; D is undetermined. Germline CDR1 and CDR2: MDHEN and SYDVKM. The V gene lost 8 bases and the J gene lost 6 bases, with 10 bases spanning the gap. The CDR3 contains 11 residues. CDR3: CASEGGNGYTF. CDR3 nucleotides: TGTGCCAGCGAGGGCGGAAATGGCTACACCTTC.

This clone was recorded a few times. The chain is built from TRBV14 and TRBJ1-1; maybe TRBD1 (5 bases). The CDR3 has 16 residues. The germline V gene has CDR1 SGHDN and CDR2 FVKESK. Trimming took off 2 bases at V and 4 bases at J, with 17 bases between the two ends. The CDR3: CASSQHPVGVGTEAFF. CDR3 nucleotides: TGTGCCAGCAGCCAACACCCCGTAGGGGTTGGCACTGAAGCTTTCTTT.

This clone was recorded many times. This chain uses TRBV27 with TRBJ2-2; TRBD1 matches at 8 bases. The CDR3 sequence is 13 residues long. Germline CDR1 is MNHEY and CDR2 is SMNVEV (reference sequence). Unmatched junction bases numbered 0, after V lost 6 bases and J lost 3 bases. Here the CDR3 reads CASRTGDTGELFF. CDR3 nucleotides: TGTGCCAGCAGGACAGGGGACACCGGGGAGCTGTTTTTT.

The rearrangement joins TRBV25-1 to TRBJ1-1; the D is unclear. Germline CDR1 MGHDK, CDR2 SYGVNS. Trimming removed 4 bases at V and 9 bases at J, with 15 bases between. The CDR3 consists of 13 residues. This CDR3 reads CASSAPGGYQAFF. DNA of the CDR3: TGTGCCAGCAGTGCCCCAGGAGGCTACCAAGCTTTCTTT.

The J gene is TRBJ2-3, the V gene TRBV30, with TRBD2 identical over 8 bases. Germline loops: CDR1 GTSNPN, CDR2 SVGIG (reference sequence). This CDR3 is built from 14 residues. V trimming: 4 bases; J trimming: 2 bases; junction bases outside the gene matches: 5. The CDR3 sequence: CAWNNGRATDTQYF. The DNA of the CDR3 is TGTGCCTGGAACAACGGGAGGGCCACAGATACGCAGTATTTT.

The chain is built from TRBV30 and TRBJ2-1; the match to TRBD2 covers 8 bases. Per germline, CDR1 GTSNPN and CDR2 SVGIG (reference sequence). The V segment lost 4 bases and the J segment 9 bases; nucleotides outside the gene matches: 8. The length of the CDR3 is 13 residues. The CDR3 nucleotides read TGTGCCTGGACCCGGGAGGGCCAAGTTGAGCAGTTCTTC. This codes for CAWTREGQVEQFF.

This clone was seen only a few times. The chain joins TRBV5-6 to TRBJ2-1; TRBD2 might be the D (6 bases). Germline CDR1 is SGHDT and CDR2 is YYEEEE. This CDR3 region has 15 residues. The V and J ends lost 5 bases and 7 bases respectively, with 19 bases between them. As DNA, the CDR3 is TGTGCCAGCAGAATGTTAGTAGCGGCACCGAATGAGCAGTTCTTC. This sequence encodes CASRMLVAAPNEQFF.

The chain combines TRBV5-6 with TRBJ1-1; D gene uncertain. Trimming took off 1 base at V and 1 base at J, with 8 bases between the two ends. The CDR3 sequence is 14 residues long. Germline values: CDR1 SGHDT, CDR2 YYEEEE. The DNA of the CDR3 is TGTGCCAGCAGCTTGTTGGGCAGGAACACTGAAGCTTTCTTT. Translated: CASSLLGRNTEAFF. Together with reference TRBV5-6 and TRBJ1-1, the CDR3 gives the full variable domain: DAGVTQSPTHLIKTRGQQVTLRCSPKSGHDTVSWYQQALGQGPQFIFQYYEEEERQRGNFPDRFSGHQFPNYSSELNVNALLLGDSALYLCASSLLGRNTEAFFGQGTRLTVV.